The rows below give T cell receptor beta chains drawn from one sample of a study of regulatory T cells in long-lasting Graves disease. In TCRdb, the multiplex PCR reads were re-called with MiXCR into one record per CDR3 protein. The sample has hundreds of thousands of distinct CDR3 sequences; 20% to 25% are singletons. The sample consisted of peripheral blood mononuclear cells (PBMCs), taken when the disease was refractory, from a patient treated with antithyroid drugs. The receptors shown here come from a female donor with Graves disease. Both conserved end residues are part of each CDR3. Each record gives: V gene, clone size, J gene, D gene, CDR3 protein, CDR3 DNA. D genes are given only for firm matches. Not every row has a clone size; where given, it reads once, few, many or a size class.

TRBV7-6	few	TRBJ2-7	.	CASSLESSGDYEQYF	TGTGCCAGCAGCTTAGAGTCGTCAGGGGATTACGAGCAGTACTTC
TRBV6-1	many	TRBJ2-7	TRBD2	CACRNSGEAYEQYF	TGTGCCTGTCGAAATAGCGGGGAAGCCTACGAGCAGTACTTC
TRBV6-1	few	TRBJ1-3	.	CASSHAGSGNTIYF	TGTGCCAGCAGCCACGCAGGGTCTGGAAACACCATATATTTT
TRBV29-1	.	TRBJ2-7	TRBD2	CSVEVGQGGEQYF	TGCAGCGTTGAAGTTGGGCAGGGAGGGGAGCAGTACTTC
TRBV2	.	TRBJ1-1	.	CASHSGNTEAFF	TGTGCCTCCCACAGTGGGAACACTGAAGCTTTCTTT
TRBV28	many	TRBJ2-5	.	CASGSGRRPGKTQYF	TGTGCCAGCGGGTCCGGACGGCGACCTGGGAAGACCCAGTACTTC
TRBV9	.	TRBJ2-2	.	CASSSSQARGWTNTGELFF	TGTGCCAGCAGCTCATCCCAGGCTAGGGGGTGGACGAACACCGGGGAGCTGTTTTTT
TRBV2	many	TRBJ2-7	.	CASSRRVPIWEQYF	TGTGCCAGCAGTCGGCGGGTTCCCATATGGGAGCAGTACTTC
TRBV12-3/TRBV12-4	few	TRBJ2-7	.	CATINGRVYEQYF	TGTGCCACCATTAACGGTAGGGTTTACGAGCAGTACTTC
TRBV12-3/TRBV12-4	many	TRBJ2-5	.	CASSFYLGTQYF	TGTGCCAGCAGTTTTTATTTGGGGACCCAGTACTTC
TRBV20-1	once	TRBJ2-2	.	CSASSLGELFF	TGCAGTGCTAGCTCCCTCGGGGAGCTGTTTTTT
TRBV6-2/TRBV6-3	few	TRBJ1-5	.	CASSYSRQGANQPQHF	TGTGCCAGCAGTTACAGTCGCCAAGGGGCCAATCAGCCCCAGCATTTT
TRBV28	many	TRBJ2-7	.	CASSFQGPYEQYF	TGTGCCAGCAGTTTTCAGGGACCCTACGAGCAGTACTTC
TRBV7-3	.	TRBJ2-7	TRBD1	CASSSDRGHEQHF	TGTGCCAGCAGCTCCGACAGGGGCCACGAGCAGCACTTC
TRBV6-1	.	TRBJ1-2	.	CASSSLEGVVFYGYTF	TGTGCCAGCAGCTCCTTGGAGGGGGTGGTGTTCTATGGCTACACCTTC
TRBV18	few	TRBJ2-5	.	CASSPPNRRETQYF	TGTGCCAGCTCACCACCCAACCGTCGGGAGACCCAGTACTTC
TRBV14	many	TRBJ2-7	.	CASSQVGRDEQYF	TGTGCCAGCAGCCAAGTGGGCCGTGACGAGCAGTACTTC
TRBV5-1	.	TRBJ2-7	.	CASSLDPGLRSYEQYF	TGCGCCAGCAGCTTGGACCCAGGACTCCGCTCCTACGAGCAGTACTTC
TRBV6-1	many	TRBJ1-1	TRBD1	CASSARGRTGSNTEAFF	TGTGCCAGCAGTGCCCGAGGAAGGACAGGTTCGAACACTGAAGCTTTCTTT
TRBV12-3/TRBV12-4	many	TRBJ2-7	TRBD1	CASSRRPGGYEQYF	TGTGCCAGCAGTCGTCGACCAGGGGGCTACGAGCAGTACTTC
TRBV27	.	TRBJ1-5	.	CASGPLGGEPQHF	TGTGCCAGCGGCCCCTTAGGGGGTGAGCCCCAGCATTTT
TRBV6-1	many	TRBJ2-7	.	CASNDFPLPAYEQYF	TGTGCCAGCAATGACTTTCCACTACCAGCCTACGAGCAGTACTTC
TRBV19	few	TRBJ1-1	.	CASSPTGQINTEAFF	TGTGCCAGTAGTCCCACCGGACAGATAAACACTGAAGCTTTCTTT
TRBV28	many	TRBJ2-7	.	CASSWRPAYEQYF	TGTGCCAGCAGTTGGCGGCCTGCCTACGAGCAGTACTTC
TRBV19	.	TRBJ1-1	.	CASGLQGTEAFF	TGTGCCAGTGGGTTACAGGGAACTGAAGCTTTCTTT
TRBV28	many	TRBJ1-5	.	CATSTRGTNQPQHF	TGTGCCACTTCTACTAGGGGTACCAATCAGCCCCAGCATTTT
TRBV25-1	many	TRBJ1-1	.	CASSEWEFNTEAFF	TGTGCCAGCAGTGAATGGGAGTTTAACACTGAAGCTTTCTTT
TRBV15	.	TRBJ2-3	TRBD2	CATSGDSGTGTDTQYF	TGTGCCACCAGCGGCGACAGCGGGACGGGCACAGATACGCAGTATTTT
TRBV24-1	.	TRBJ2-1	TRBD2	CATSDGMSLAGTYNEQFF	TGTGCCACCAGTGATGGGATGTCACTAGCGGGAACCTACAATGAGCAGTTCTTC
TRBV5-4	.	TRBJ1-1	TRBD1	CASSLVGGGYPAFF	TGTGCCAGCAGCTTGGTGGGAGGGGGCTATCCTGCTTTCTTT
TRBV3-1	few	TRBJ1-4	TRBD1	CASSQDWAGGEKLFF	TGTGCCAGCAGCCAAGATTGGGCAGGGGGCGAAAAACTGTTTTTT
TRBV29-1	few	TRBJ2-5	TRBD1	CSVPTGVYETQYF	TGCAGCGTCCCCACAGGGGTCTACGAGACCCAGTACTTC
TRBV20-1	.	TRBJ2-7	TRBD2	CSAPRSGVGTYEQYF	TGCAGTGCCCCTAGGAGCGGGGTGGGAACCTACGAGCAGTACTTC
TRBV28	many	TRBJ2-7	TRBD2	CASRGSGTTYEQYF	TGTGCCAGCAGGGGATCGGGGACTACCTACGAGCAGTACTTC
TRBV4-1	.	TRBJ1-5	.	CASSQDRDVYQPQHF	TGCGCCAGCAGCCAAGACAGGGACGTTTATCAGCCCCAGCATTTT
TRBV2	many	TRBJ2-7	TRBD1	CASKLEAQGTYEQYF	TGTGCCAGCAAGCTCGAGGCACAGGGGACCTACGAGCAGTACTTC
TRBV28	many	TRBJ2-5	.	CASSLGRAVQETQYF	TGTGCCAGCAGTTTGGGAAGGGCAGTCCAAGAGACCCAGTACTTC
TRBV7-9	few	TRBJ2-5	TRBD2	CASSSTSGSRQETQYF	TGTGCCAGCAGCTCTACTAGCGGTTCTCGCCAAGAGACCCAGTACTTC
TRBV3-1	many	TRBJ2-5	TRBD2	CASSQISGRETQYF	TGTGCCAGCAGCCAGATTAGCGGGAGAGAGACCCAGTACTTC
TRBV3-1	few	TRBJ2-7	TRBD2	CASSPLGTRAYEQYF	TGTGCCAGCAGCCCCCTCGGGACTAGGGCGTACGAGCAGTACTTC
TRBV20-1	.	TRBJ2-2	.	CSARDFRAYNTGELFF	TGCAGTGCTAGAGATTTTCGTGCCTATAACACCGGGGAGCTGTTTTTT
TRBV28	few	TRBJ1-2	.	CASRSGTSGYTF	TGTGCCAGCAGATCCGGGACCTCGGGCTACACCTTC
TRBV20-1	many	TRBJ2-5	.	CSARKDGVKETQYF	TGCAGTGCTAGAAAGGATGGGGTAAAAGAGACCCAGTACTTC
TRBV5-1	few	TRBJ2-7	.	CASSLDPAYSYEQYF	TGCGCCAGCAGCTTGGACCCAGCATACTCCTACGAGCAGTACTTC
TRBV2	.	TRBJ2-3	.	CASEGSDTQYF	TGTGCCAGCGAGGGATCTGATACGCAGTATTTT
TRBV12-3/TRBV12-4	.	TRBJ2-1	.	CASSLTRSYNEQFF	TGTGCCAGCAGTTTGACCAGATCCTACAATGAGCAGTTCTTC
TRBV19	.	TRBJ1-1	.	CATRVGPTNTEAFF	TGTGCAACCAGGGTAGGGCCGACGAACACTGAAGCTTTCTTT
TRBV20-1	.	TRBJ1-1	TRBD1	CSARDHGQGRNAFF	TGCAGTGCTAGAGATCATGGACAGGGTCGAAATGCTTTCTTT
TRBV7-9	many	TRBJ2-7	TRBD2	CASSFEAGVAYEQYF	TGTGCCAGCAGCTTTGAAGCGGGGGTTGCCTACGAGCAGTACTTC
TRBV6-5	many	TRBJ1-2	.	CASSYPGNYGYTF	TGTGCCAGCAGTTACCCAGGGAACTATGGCTACACCTTC
TRBV4-1	.	TRBJ1-5	TRBD1	CASSQDPDRSGQPQHF	TGCGCCAGCAGCCAAGATCCGGACAGGTCGGGTCAGCCCCAGCATTTT
TRBV11-2	many	TRBJ2-7	TRBD2	CASSPGASGSHEQYF	TGTGCCAGCAGCCCGGGCGCTAGCGGGAGCCACGAGCAGTACTTC
TRBV15	.	TRBJ1-2	.	CATSRGGTGTYGYTF	TGTGCCACCAGCAGGGGTGGAACCGGGACCTATGGCTACACCTTC
TRBV6-1	.	TRBJ2-1	TRBD1	CASRLQGTVYNEQFF	TGTGCCAGCAGACTACAGGGGACCGTCTACAATGAGCAGTTCTTC
TRBV28	many	TRBJ2-5	.	CASSIMAFQETQYF	TGTGCCAGCAGCATTATGGCCTTTCAAGAGACCCAGTACTTC
TRBV27	many	TRBJ1-1	TRBD1	CASSFTGVPEAFF	TGTGCCAGCAGTTTTACAGGGGTACCTGAAGCTTTCTTT
TRBV29-1	many	TRBJ1-2	.	CSVEAWGGLYTF	TGCAGCGTTGAAGCTTGGGGGGGGCTGTACACCTTC